These T cell receptor beta chains were read from a single sample in a study of blood T cell repertoires in COVID-19. Repertoires were generated with immunoSEQ multiplex PCR, while TCRdb's copy carries only in-frame clones and drops some. Among around 100,000 clones listed, roughly 80% were seen once. The specimen was peripheral blood. These TCRs come from a woman older than 75 with active or convalescent COVID-19. CDR3s include the opening cysteine and the closing phenylalanine or tryptophan.

v_gene	j_gene	CDR3aa
TRBV9	TRBJ2-7	CASSPSTSSGSYEQYF
TRBV4-1	TRBJ2-7	CASSQGRGRGGDWDEQYF
TRBV28	TRBJ2-5	CASSTPGTQYF
TRBV6-2/TRBV6-3	TRBJ2-5	CASSYDRLGTQYF
TRBV11-2	TRBJ2-3	CASSLDRLAGGPGDF
TRBV12-3/TRBV12-4	TRBJ1-1	CASSSNRVGVGFF
TRBV7-8	TRBJ1-6	CASSPSPMGQGNSPLHF
TRBV5-4	TRBJ2-7	CASSLPERFEQYF
TRBV28	TRBJ2-1	CASSLPPSGQNNEQFF
TRBV24-1	TRBJ2-1	CATSDWDNYNEQFF
TRBV7-9	TRBJ1-3	CASSLAEGSGNTIYF
TRBV3-1/TRBV3-2	TRBJ2-1	CASSQEAGGVNEQFF
TRBV6-5	TRBJ2-7	CASIQTGTYEQYF
TRBV2	TRBJ1-2	CASTRTGANYGYTF
TRBV20-1	TRBJ1-2	CSTRDTYGYTF
TRBV2	TRBJ2-5	CASSVDYQQETQYF
TRBV4-1	TRBJ2-7	CASSQGPSQGFFDEQYF
TRBV3-1/TRBV3-2	TRBJ2-7	CASSQVGTGVREQYF
TRBV6-6	TRBJ2-2	CASSREDRGLGGELFF
TRBV18	TRBJ1-1	CASSPPGANTEAFF
TRBV7-9	TRBJ2-3	CASSLLAGGGDTQYF
TRBV28	TRBJ2-1	CASTSPQAEAYNEQFF
TRBV11-3	TRBJ2-2	CASSLDLQGGTGELFF
TRBV18	TRBJ1-6	CASSPRENSPLHF
TRBV7-2	TRBJ1-1	CASSLNGRGMNTEAFF
TRBV6-5	TRBJ1-2	CASTVFPDGDGYTF
TRBV24-1	TRBJ1-2	CATSGFENNYGYTF
TRBV27	TRBJ1-1	CASSSAGYTEAFF
TRBV12-3/TRBV12-4	TRBJ1-3	CASSSTGGYTIYF
TRBV6-1	TRBJ1-1	CASSRDRFNTEAFF
TRBV30	TRBJ2-7	CAWSVYGELYEQYF
TRBV28	TRBJ2-7	CASRSLGTGAYEQYF
TRBV5-1	TRBJ2-5	CASSRVSGTGGETQYF
TRBV6-1	TRBJ1-2	CASSEAGRGGGYTF
TRBV10-3	TRBJ1-5	CAIGGGGDNQPQHF
TRBV11-2	TRBJ1-2	CASSHLGSPDYGYTF
TRBV4-1	TRBJ2-3	CASSQDLNKPDTQYF
TRBV30	TRBJ2-5	CAWSGGIQETQYF
TRBV28	TRBJ2-7	CASSPLGLAGTYEQYF
TRBV7-2	TRBJ1-2	CASRQTGINYGYTF
TRBV19	TRBJ1-1	CASSKFPGADIRRVF
TRBV6-2/TRBV6-3	TRBJ1-5	CASSFPWDRGYRYQPQHF
TRBV5-4	TRBJ1-5	CASSLLGSNQPQHF
TRBV4-1	TRBJ1-3	CASSQGQSSGNTIYF
TRBV27	TRBJ2-7	CASRRGQGYEQYF
TRBV3-1/TRBV3-2	TRBJ2-2	CASSSQGEYTGELFF
TRBV18	TRBJ1-1	CASSPGDKRNTEAFF
TRBV28	TRBJ1-5	CASSLPARGNQPQHF
TRBV7-8	TRBJ1-4	CASSLAPATNEKLFF
TRBV7-3	TRBJ2-4	CASSPGLATRAAKNIQYF
TRBV27	TRBJ2-3	CASRHDSGRVTDTQYF